One sample yielded the 21 T cell receptor beta chains listed below, sequenced in a study of T cells in Graves' hyperthyroidism and ophthalmopathy. RNA transcripts gave rise to amplified TCR beta CDR3 regions. A set of HTBI primers served as the primers for a first-round RT-PCR of the TCR CDR3. TCRdb itself ran the multiplex PCR reads through MiXCR, one entry per CDR3 protein. This sample yields around 350,000 distinct CDR3 sequences, of which about 15% are seen a single time; approximately 33% belongs to the top ten. Sequenced material: blood. The origin of the receptors is a woman aged 25 to 39 with Graves' hyperthyroidism that later progressed to Graves' ophthalmopathy.

The V gene is TRBV28, the J gene TRBJ2-1, with D tentatively TRBD2 (5 bases). Trimming removed 3 bases from V and 4 bases from J, with 10 bases in between. The CDR3 length is 14 residues. The germline V gene encodes CDR1 MDHEN and CDR2 SYDVKM. CDR3 amino acids: CASSLPAVYNEQFF. The DNA of the CDR3 is TGTGCCAGCAGTTTGCCAGCGGTATACAATGAGCAGTTCTTC.

This clonotype has at least ten counts. V and J are TRBV18 and TRBJ2-5; D could derive from TRBD1 or TRBD2 (6 bases each). The CDR3 is 13 residues long. Trimming took off 5 bases at V and 9 bases at J, with 16 bases between the two ends. The germline CDR1 and CDR2 sequences are KGHSH and LQKENI. CDR3 sequence (DNA): TGTGCCAGCTCAGCCGACAGGAGGAGGGCCCAGTACTTC. Its translation: CASSADRRRAQYF.

The V gene is TRBV12-3 or TRBV12-4, the J gene TRBJ2-5; the D call may be TRBD1 or TRBD2 (5 bases each). Trimming stripped 5 bases from V and 4 bases from J, with 17 bases between. This CDR3 has 15 residues. CDR3 in amino acids: CASSPRRGLGETQYF. DNA for the CDR3: TGTGCCAGCAGTCCCCGACGGGGCCTGGGAGAGACCCAGTACTTC.

Notes on this clonotype: The junction departs from germline at one end; a sequencing error may be responsible. V usage is TRBV2 and J usage is TRBJ2-5, with 9 bases identical to TRBD1. From germline, CDR1 is SNHLY and CDR2 FYNNEI. CDR3 length: 15 residues. The CDR3 protein is CATSQPTGGQETQYF. The CDR3 nucleotides read TGTGCCACCAGTCAACCGACAGGGGGACAAGAGACCCAGTACTTC.

This clonotype showed up many times. The V call is TRBV9, the J call TRBJ1-1; D is possibly TRBD1 (6 bases). Germline CDR1 SGDLS, CDR2 YYNGEE. This CDR3 has 13 amino acids. V was clipped by 0 bases and J by 7 bases, with 10 bases between them. CDR3 residues: CASSVVPGDEAFF. As DNA, the CDR3 is TGTGCCAGCAGCGTAGTCCCAGGGGATGAAGCTTTCTTT. The entire variable domain, with the rest obtained from reference TRBV9 and TRBJ1-1, is as follows: DSGVTQTPKHLITATGQRVTLRCSPRSGDLSVYWYQQSLDQGLQFLIQYYNGEERAKGNILERFSAQQFPDLHSELNLSSLELGDSALYFCASSVVPGDEAFFGQGTRLTVV.

This clonotype was observed at least ten times. Because the CDR3's place on the DNA is in doubt, the DNA is left out and the CDR3 is given as listed by TCRdb. The V gene is TRBV28, the J gene TRBJ2-7; the table's D call, TRBD1, was not checked against the DNA. Germline V lookup: CDR1 MDHEN, CDR2 SYDVKM. The CDR3 has 15 residues if both end residues are counted. The CDR3 loop is CASSSSTGGSYEQYF.

Many counts were recorded for this clonotype. J is TRBJ2-7 and V is TRBV7-9; TRBD1 is a possible D gene (6 bases). CDR1 is SEHNR, CDR2 FQNEAQ, per germline (reference sequence). Trimming cost V 4 bases and J 2 bases, with 18 bases left between them. CDR3 length: 16 residues. The CDR3 reads CASSSPRTAAPYEQYF. The CDR3 coding sequence is TGTGCCAGCAGCTCCCCTCGGACAGCTGCGCCCTACGAGCAGTACTTC.

The V and J genes are TRBV5-4 and TRBJ2-5; D possibly corresponds to TRBD2 (6 bases). The CDR3 is 15 residues long. The V end lost 0 bases, the J end lost 2 bases, and 11 bases lay between the germline ends. Per germline, CDR1 SGHNT and CDR2 YYREEE (reference sequence). CDR3 DNA sequence: TGTGCCAGCAGCTTGGGAGGGAGCGGGCAAGAGACCCAGTACTTC. It yields the protein CASSLGGSGQETQYF.

This clonotype was found many times. The chain employs TRBV12-3 or TRBV12-4 and TRBJ2-3; 9 bases are shared with TRBD2. This CDR3 spans 14 amino acids. V shed 6 bases, J shed 5 bases, and the junction held 6 bases outside the gene matches. The CDR3: CASRPSGEGDTQYF. In DNA, the CDR3 is TGTGCCAGCAGGCCTAGCGGGGAAGGAGATACGCAGTATTTT.

This clonotype has at least ten counts. The chain uses TRBV10-3 and TRBJ2-2, with TRBD1 matching over 7 bases. V lost 5 bases, J lost 2 bases, and 5 bases stayed unmatched. Germline V gene sequence: CDR1 ENHRY, CDR2 SYGVKD. The CDR3 loop spans 15 amino acids. CDR3 sequence: CAISTWTGNTGELFF. The DNA of the CDR3 is TGTGCCATCAGTACGTGGACAGGCAACACCGGGGAGCTGTTTTTT.

This clonotype occurred many times. The V call is TRBV5-1, the J call TRBJ1-6; 10 positions agree with TRBD1. V shed 3 bases and J 8 bases; nucleotides not matched to a gene: 5. The CDR3 extends over 15 amino acids. Germline V gives CDR1 SGHRS, CDR2 YFSETQ. CDR3 sequence reads: CASSSAGTGDSPLHF. The CDR3 DNA reads TGCGCCAGCAGCTCAGCCGGGACAGGGGATTCACCCCTCCACTTT.

This clonotype was detected many times. V is TRBV28 and J is TRBJ1-2; D gene uncertain. There are 15 residues in the CDR3. Germline CDR1 is MDHEN and CDR2 is SYDVKM. The V end lost 4 bases, the J end lost 8 bases, and 20 bases lay between the germline ends. The CDR3 reads CASSSGGSQLYGYTF. In DNA, the CDR3 is TGTGCCAGCAGTTCAGGAGGTTCCCAGCTATACGGCTACACCTTC.

This clonotype was seen more than once but under ten times. The rearrangement joins TRBV6-1 to TRBJ1-6, with a tentative D call TRBD1 (6 bases). Germline V gene lookup returns CDR1 MNHNS and CDR2 SASEGT. Trimming left V 4 bases short and J 6 bases short, with 22 bases between. The CDR3 loop spans 18 amino acids. CDR3 in amino acids: CASSARGGIGGVNSPLHF. Written as DNA, the CDR3 is TGTGCCAGCAGTGCAAGGGGGGGGATAGGGGGTGTTAATTCACCCCTCCACTTT.

The V call is TRBV6-5, the J call TRBJ2-7; 8 bases line up with TRBD2. CDR3 length: 15 residues. CDR1 and CDR2 (germline): MNHEY, SVGAGI. Germline trimming cut 1 base from V and 6 bases from J; bases unmatched to any gene: 8. The CDR3 here is CASSYFYGGVGEQYF. The DNA for the CDR3 is TGTGCCAGCAGTTACTTTTACGGGGGGGTTGGCGAGCAGTACTTC.

This clonotype has at least ten counts. V and J are TRBV4-1 and TRBJ1-1; D is possibly TRBD1 (6 bases). V was cut by 4 bases and J by 2 bases, with 14 bases left in between. Per germline, CDR1 MGHRA and CDR2 YSYEKL. The CDR3 totals 15 residues. The CDR3 region is CASSRGDIPNTEAFF. The CDR3 nucleotides are TGCGCCAGCAGCCGTGGGGACATCCCAAACACTGAAGCTTTCTTT.

This clonotype was detected a few times. J is TRBJ2-6 and V is TRBV9; D possibly corresponds to TRBD1 (5 bases). Germline CDR1 SGDLS, CDR2 YYNGEE. Trimming removed 4 bases from V and 2 bases from J, with 10 bases in between. The CDR3 loop spans 15 amino acids. The CDR3: CASSKSRAGANVLTF. The CDR3 DNA reads TGTGCCAGCAGCAAAAGCAGGGCTGGGGCCAACGTCCTGACTTTC.

The gene calls are TRBV5-8 and TRBJ1-4; D unclear. Germline CDR1 SGHTS, CDR2 YDEGEE. This CDR3 region has 12 residues. V lost 2 bases and J 6 bases, leaving 5 bases between the germline ends. For the CDR3, the DNA is TGTGCCAGCAGCTTACTCGATGAAAAACTGTTTTTT. It specifies CASSLLDEKLFF.

This clonotype was seen repeatedly, ten times or more. The chain is built from TRBV29-1 and TRBJ2-7; D uncertain. This CDR3 is 13 amino acids long. Germline CDR1 SQVTM, CDR2 ANQGSEA. With 2 bases removed from V and 3 bases from J, the gap between germline ends came to 11 bases. The CDR3 nucleotides read TGCAGCGTTGAAACGTCGGATAACTACGAGCAGTACTTC. Residues: CSVETSDNYEQYF.

This chain joins TRBV20-1 and TRBJ2-4; D remains unclear. Between the trimmed V and J ends, which lost 2 bases and 3 bases, there was a span of 8 bases. Per the germline V gene, CDR1 is DFQATT and CDR2 is SNEGSKA (reference sequence). CDR3 length: 13 residues. CDR3 DNA: TGCAGTGCTAGAATCGGCCACAAAAACATTCAGTACTTC. Translating gives CSARIGHKNIQYF.

This clonotype was detected many times. The rearrangement uses TRBV2 and TRBJ1-4, with TRBD1 identical over 8 bases. CDR1 and CDR2 from the germline V gene are SNHLY and FYNNEI. V dropped 4 bases and J dropped 6; count of bases not matched to a gene: 4. This CDR3 is 14 amino acids long. The CDR3 region is CASSVQGADEKLFF. CDR3 nucleotides: TGTGCCAGCAGTGTTCAGGGGGCGGATGAAAAACTGTTTTTT.

This clonotype was counted a few times. V usage is TRBV4-1 and J usage is TRBJ2-3, with 12 bases fitting TRBD2. The CDR3 is 19 amino acids. The J segment lost 3 bases and the V segment lost 0 bases, leaving 10 bases of the junction unmatched. Germline CDR1 and CDR2: MGHRA and YSYEKL. The CDR3: CASSQDPPGTSGRTDTQYF. The CDR3 coding sequence is TGCGCCAGCAGCCAAGACCCTCCGGGGACTAGCGGGCGTACAGATACGCAGTATTTT.